The sequence of this T cell receptor beta chain was determined in a study of post-analysis software for immune sequencing data. The CDR3 sequence is 13 residues long. Germline V lookup: CDR1 SGHVS, CDR2 FQNEAQ. V lost 2 bases and J lost 0, with 4 bases in between. Every TCR beta cDNA library bore unique molecular identifiers. T cells, about 0.85 to 11 million of them, yielded hundreds of thousands of cDNA molecules. TCRdb reanalysed the PCR reads using MiXCR and keeps one entry per CDR3 protein. The table has more than 500,000 distinct CDR3 sequences, around 31% seen once; the top ten hold 5% to 6%. As concerns this clonotype: Its target is not known.

General study results and limits: Multiple sclerosis was associated with a significant reduction in normalized Chao1 diversity relative to controls. Co-batched samples clustered tightly together by F measure. Included in a set of roughly five TRBV segments more frequent in patients than controls were TRBV5-6, TRBV5-1 and TRBV20-1.

The J gene is TRBJ1-1, the V gene TRBV7-8; D not resolved. Specimen: blood. This TCR was sampled from a girl younger than 18 with multiple sclerosis. In DNA form, the CDR3 reads TGTGCCAGCAGCTTATTCGTGAACACTGAAGCTTTCTTT. The encoded protein is CASSLFVNTEAFF.